This TCR beta chain emerged from a study of blood T cell repertoires in COVID-19. Overall study: Samples came from the United States, Italy and Spain, spanning acute and convalescent COVID-19. PBMCs, B-cell-depleted T cells, or T cells provided the cDNA or gDNA that made up the material.

In the authors' workflow: Estimation of nucleated cell counts relied on the amplification of reference gene primers. Produced via immunoSEQ multiplex PCR; TCRdb's table is partial and in-frame only. V, J and clone size were drawn from that table, and D and trimming were deduced from the DNA. This table holds tens of thousands of clones, approximately 80% found once. This clone has only one observation. Unmatched junction bases numbered 2, after V lost 3 bases and J lost 5 bases. From germline, CDR1 is SGHTA and CDR2 FQGNSA. This CDR3 contains 14 residues. Sequenced: peripheral blood. J is TRBJ2-3 and V is TRBV7-2; 10 bases fit TRBD2. The receptor comes from a man aged 65 to 79 with acute or convalescent COVID-19. The CDR3 region has the DNA TGTGCCAGCAGCTTTAGCGGGAGGCGAGATACGCAGTATTTT. This encodes CASSFSGRRDTQYF.